The 24 T cell receptor beta chains in this list originate from one sample, sequenced in a study of blood T cells in healthy people across ages (dated by TCRdb to between 2015 and 2016). Libraries were built with 5' RACE. The sequencer was an Illumina HiSeq 2500. A second 7 to 11 cycle PCR used a sample-barcoded 5' primer and a J-beta primer mix. TCRdb reran the public reads through fastp at Q25 and MiXCR, keeping productive beta chains. Entries that share a CDR3 protein sequence are merged under the most common genes and DNA. For this sample the table gives 1,500,000 or so distinct CDR3 sequences, of which approximately 59% were detected only once. The ten largest account for over 6.5% of the sample. Sequencing was done on a sample of blood. The receptors shown here come from a man aged 18 to 29 in good health.

The chain joins TRBV28 to TRBJ1-2; D is ambiguous. V lost 5 bases, J lost 2 bases, and 9 bases lay in between. Looked up from germline, CDR1 is MDHEN and CDR2 is SYDVKM. CDR3 length: 13 residues. The CDR3, as DNA: TGTGCCAGCAGTGTCGAACAGAACTATGGCTACACCTTC. This translates into CASSVEQNYGYTF.

The V gene is TRBV29-1, the J gene TRBJ1-2; D unresolved. Germline V lookup: CDR1 SQVTM, CDR2 ANQGSEA. The CDR3 is 12 amino acids. V lost 3 bases and J 4 bases, leaving 9 bases between the germline ends. CDR3 in amino acids: CSVDGEFYGYTF. The CDR3 DNA reads TGCAGCGTTGACGGAGAGTTCTATGGCTACACCTTC.

This clonotype was observed once. The rearrangement uses TRBV4-2 and TRBJ2-7; tentatively, D is TRBD2 (7 bases). The CDR3 is made up of 16 amino acids. CDR1 is LGHNA, CDR2 YNFKEQ, per germline. Trimming left V 0 bases short and J 2 bases short, with 14 bases between. CDR3 loop: CASSQEGAGTPYEQYF. The CDR3 DNA sequence: TGTGCCAGCAGCCAAGAAGGAGCGGGGACACCCTACGAGCAGTACTTC.

This clonotype was counted a few times. J is TRBJ1-6 and V is TRBV4-1; 8 positions match TRBD1. Germline values: CDR1 MGHRA, CDR2 YSYEKL. V lost 4 bases to trimming and J lost 11 bases; unmatched junction nucleotides: 13. The length of the CDR3 is 16 residues. Here the CDR3 reads CASSRGQGGNYAPLHF. The CDR3 coding sequence is TGCGCCAGCAGCCGAGGACAGGGTGGTAATTACGCACCCCTCCACTTT.

As to this clonotype: No DNA is shown, since the ends of the CDR3 on it are uncertain; the CDR3 is the one TCRdb lists. This chain uses TRBV28 with TRBJ1-2; TRBD1 is taken as the D call from the table, unchecked against the DNA. The CDR3 length equals 17 residues, ends included. The V gene's germline CDR1 is MDHEN and CDR2 SYDVKM. The CDR3 sequence is CASSSSTGGWESYGYTF.

The V call is TRBV30, the J call TRBJ2-7; unclear D gene. V was trimmed by 0 bases and J by 5 bases, leaving 8 bases between them. The CDR3 sequence is 12 residues long. From germline, CDR1 is GTSNPN and CDR2 SVGIG (reference sequence). The CDR3 nucleotides read TGTGCCTGGAGTGTATCGGGCCACGAGCAGTACTTC. It codes for CAWSVSGHEQYF.

Regarding this clonotype: The junction does not match germline at one end; this may be a read error. The rearrangement joins TRBV5-1 to TRBJ2-7, with TRBD1 matching over 7 bases. Germline V gene sequence: CDR1 SGHRS, CDR2 YFSETQ. There are 15 residues in the CDR3. DNA of the CDR3: TGCGCCAGCAGTCAACAGGGGTGGTCCTCCTACGAGCAGTATTTC. Its protein product is CASSQQGWSSYEQYF.

In DNA form, the CDR3 reads TGTGCCAGCGGGGGTTTGAGCGGACAAAACAATGAGCAGTACTTC. It specifies CASGGLSGQNNEQYF. This chain uses TRBV2 with TRBJ2-1; D is possibly TRBD1 or TRBD2 (5 bases each). The J call may be faulty, since TRBJ2-7 better matches the DNA end. Germline-derived CDR1 and CDR2 are SNHLY and FYNNEI. This CDR3 is 15 amino acids long.

The sample holds a few counts of this clonotype. The CDR3 DNA is TGCAGCGTTGGATGGAACACTGAAGCTTTCTTT. It encodes CSVGWNTEAFF. V is TRBV29-1 and J is TRBJ1-1; D gene unclear. Deletions cut 4 bases from V and 1 base from J, with 4 bases between. Germline CDR1 SQVTM, CDR2 ANQGSEA. The CDR3 covers 11 residues.

The chain joins TRBV3-1 to TRBJ2-3; D ambiguous. The CDR3 length is 14 residues. The germline CDR1 and CDR2 sequences are LGHDT and YNNKEL (reference sequence). V gave up 4 bases and J gave up 3 bases, with 11 bases separating them. The CDR3: CASSRSRMTDTQYF. The CDR3 nucleotides read TGTGCCAGCAGCCGGAGCCGGATGACAGATACGCAGTATTTT.

The chain combines TRBV11-2 with TRBJ2-5, with 10 bases aligning to TRBD2. The CDR3 extends over 18 amino acids. V was clipped by 2 bases and J by 0 bases; unmatched bases: 9. The germline V gene has CDR1 SGHAT and CDR2 FQNNGV. The DNA for the CDR3 is TGTGCCAGCAGCTTAAAGGCTAGCGGGGGATTGTACCAAGAGACCCAGTACTTC. Its protein product is CASSLKASGGLYQETQYF.

V is TRBV5-6 and J is TRBJ2-7; maybe TRBD1 (6 bases). The CDR3 is made up of 15 amino acids. Trimming removed 2 bases at V and 2 bases at J, with 14 bases between. Per the germline V gene, CDR1 is SGHDT and CDR2 is YYEEEE. This CDR3 is CASSLGGGYTYEQYF. For the CDR3, the DNA is TGTGCCAGCAGCTTAGGTGGGGGCTATACCTACGAGCAGTACTTC.

This chain uses TRBV4-1 with TRBJ1-2; 11 nucleotides line up with TRBD1. After removal of 0 bases from V and 4 bases from J, the junction contained 7 bases not matched to a gene. The CDR3 length is 17 residues. The germline gives CDR1 MGHRA, CDR2 YSYEKL. The DNA of the CDR3 is TGCGCCAGCAGCCAAGAAGGAGGACAGGGGGCCCCCTATGGCTACACCTTC. It specifies CASSQEGGQGAPYGYTF.

The table lists this clonotype with a few counts. The chain uses TRBV5-1 and TRBJ2-3; a possible D gene is TRBD2 (5 bases). CDR3 length: 15 residues. Trimming cost V 5 bases and J 3 bases, with 16 bases left between them. CDR1 is SGHRS and CDR2 is YFSETQ in the germline V gene. The CDR3 DNA follows: TGCGCCAGCAGTGTGACCCGGGATCGTACAGATACGCAGTATTTT. Translated, it gives CASSVTRDRTDTQYF.

This clonotype has a handful of counts. The genes are TRBV2 and TRBJ2-1, with D unclear. Germline assignment: CDR1 SNHLY and CDR2 FYNNEI. There are 13 residues in the CDR3. Trimming shortened V by 6 bases and J by 10 bases, and 16 bases separated the two germline ends. The CDR3 loop is CASRGSARREQFF. Here the CDR3 DNA reads TGTGCCAGCAGGGGGTCTGCTCGAAGGGAGCAGTTCTTC.

This clonotype was observed once. The chain has TRBV7-6 and TRBJ2-5; D ambiguous. The CDR3 contains 14 residues. V dropped 1 base and J dropped 4 bases, with 10 bases sitting between them. Germline V gene sequence: CDR1 SGHVS, CDR2 FNYEAQ. Written as DNA, the CDR3 is TGTGCCAGCAGCTTAGGGGTAATGGGAGAGACCCAGTACTTC. Translated: CASSLGVMGETQYF.

The V gene is TRBV7-8, the J gene TRBJ2-5; D not certain. Judging by the DNA end, TRBJ2-7 fits better; the J call may be wrong. The CDR3 spans 14 residues. Per germline, CDR1 SGHVS and CDR2 FQNEAQ. The CDR3 here is CASSLGATLYEQYF. CDR3 coding DNA: TGTGCCAGCAGCTTAGGTGCCACCCTTTACGAGCAGTACTTC.

V gene TRBV27 combines with J gene TRBJ2-7, with 9 bases aligning to TRBD2. CDR3 length: 15 amino acids. Germline CDR1 MNHEY, CDR2 SMNVEV (reference sequence). Trimming removed 3 bases from V and 1 base from J; junction bases left unmatched: 4. The CDR3 loop reads CASSFSGGLSYEQYF. The CDR3 region has the DNA TGTGCCAGCAGTTTTAGCGGGGGCCTTTCCTACGAGCAGTACTTC.

This rearrangement joins TRBV4-1 to TRBJ1-6, with D possibly TRBD1 on 6 matching bases. Per the germline V gene, CDR1 is MGHRA and CDR2 is YSYEKL. CDR3 length: 14 residues. The V end lost 2 bases, the J end lost 10 bases, and 12 bases lay between the germline ends. CDR3 region: CASSQNPQGSPLHF. Written as DNA, the CDR3 is TGCGCCAGCAGCCAAAATCCCCAGGGGTCACCCCTCCACTTT.

Here the CDR3 DNA reads TGCAGTGCGGCGGGACTAGCGGGAGGGCCGCGTGAGCAGTTCTTC. As protein: CSAAGLAGGPREQFF. This chain links TRBV20-1 with TRBJ2-1; 16 positions match TRBD2. Germline lookup yields CDR1 DFQATT and CDR2 SNEGSKA (reference sequence). CDR3 length: 15 amino acids. Losses at the gene ends were 6 bases for V and 9 bases for J; bases not matched to a gene: 8.

The rearrangement links TRBV7-2 to TRBJ1-1, with D unclear. There are 14 residues in the CDR3. Per the germline V gene, CDR1 is SGHTA and CDR2 is FQGNSA. V lost 5 bases and J lost 0, with 10 bases in between. CDR3 amino acids: CASSVHGVNTEAFF. The DNA for the CDR3 is TGTGCCAGCAGCGTACACGGGGTGAACACTGAAGCTTTCTTT.

V and J are TRBV4-1 and TRBJ2-3, with 7 bases fitting TRBD2. V shed 10 bases and J 0 bases; nucleotides not matched to a gene: 4. Germline V gives CDR1 MGHRA, CDR2 YSYEKL. The CDR3 contains 13 residues. CDR3 in amino acids: CATKRDSTDTQYF. The CDR3 region has the DNA TGCGCCACCAAGCGGGATAGCACAGATACGCAGTATTTT.

This clonotype has a handful of counts. This rearrangement joins TRBV12-3 or TRBV12-4 to TRBJ1-1, with 7 bases matching TRBD1. There are 13 residues in the CDR3. V gave up 8 bases and J gave up 3 bases; unmatched junction bases: 6. Here the CDR3 DNA reads TGTGCCAGCGGATTTGGGACAGACACTGAAGCTTTCTTT. Translation gives CASGFGTDTEAFF.

This clonotype came up a few times. The J gene is TRBJ2-3, the V gene TRBV29-1; no clear D gene. The CDR3 runs to 12 residues. The V gene's germline CDR1 is SQVTM and CDR2 ANQGSEA. Trimming removed 7 bases from V and 6 bases from J, with 14 bases in between. CDR3 residues: CSATTLSDTQYF. The CDR3 DNA reads as TGCAGCGCTACGACCTTAAGTGATACGCAGTATTTT.